The source of this T cell receptor (beta chain) is a study of control samples from healthy donors and cancer patients. Repertoires were generated with immunoSEQ multiplex PCR, while TCRdb's copy carries only in-frame clones and drops some. The data contain approximately 84,000 clones, 82% of them singletons. V gave up 0 bases and J gave up 4 bases, with 14 bases separating them. This CDR3 is built from 15 residues. The germline CDR1 and CDR2 sequences are SGHRS and YFSETQ. The source is a woman aged 60-70 years in good health. Material for sequencing was blood. The chain employs TRBV5-1 and TRBJ2-7; maybe TRBD1 (7 bases). CDR3 bases: TGCGCCAGCAGCTTGGGGCAGGGGGAGGTGTACGAGCAGTACTTC. It encodes CASSLGQGEVYEQYF. Full variable domain (missing parts from reference TRBV5-1 and TRBJ2-7): KAGVTQTPRYLIKTRGQQVTLSCSPISGHRSVSWYQQTPGQGLQFLFEYFSETQRNKGNFPGRFSGRQFSNSRSEMNVSTLELGDSALYLCASSLGQGEVYEQYFGPGTRLTVT.